The sequence of this T cell receptor beta chain was determined in a study of T cell changes during pregnancy in multiple sclerosis. V shed 3 bases and J 0 bases; nucleotides not matched to a gene: 10. The CDR3 spans 19 residues. Germline CDR1 MGHRA, CDR2 YSYEKL. The method was immunoSEQ multiplex PCR; TCRdb's version includes in-frame clones alone and lacks a portion of them. The table includes about 31,000 clones, about nine tenths detected once. The V and J genes are TRBV4-1 and TRBJ1-6, with 8 positions matching TRBD1. This clonotype was obtained from a female donor with multiple sclerosis, enrolled in a pregnancy study. Sequences were derived from CD8+ T cells from peripheral blood mononuclear cells, sampled in the second trimester of pregnancy. The CDR3 DNA sequence: TGCGCCAGCAGCCAGGGAGGGACAGGAGGAAGCTCCTATAATTCACCCCTCCACTTT. This translates into CASSQGGTGGSSYNSPLHF.